This T cell receptor (beta chain) was obtained from a study of blood T cells in healthy people across ages. The wider study: Template switching recovered approximately one barcoded beta molecule for every two T cells.

Details on this clonotype: At one boundary the junction diverges from the germline segment, which might be a read error.

CDR3 length: 16 amino acids. CDR1 and CDR2 (germline): MNHEY, SVGAGI. The second PCR ran roughly 6 to 11 cycles with a sample-barcoded 5' primer and J-beta primers. TCRdb re-derived calls from the 5' RACE reads in MiXCR, one entry per CDR3 protein. The profile shows fewer than 2,000,000 distinct CDR3 sequences, 30% to 40% of them singletons. The J gene is TRBJ2-5, the V gene TRBV6-5; 12 bases fit TRBD2. The origin of this receptor is a human donor in good health. The sample consisted of blood. CDR3 residues: CASRHTSGGLQGTQYF. The CDR3 DNA is TGTGCCAGCAGACATACTAGCGGGGGGCTCCAAGGGACCCAGTACTTC.